This T cell receptor (beta chain) was recorded in a study of shared clonotypes between healthy human individuals. The CDR3 has 13 residues. Germline CDR1 is MNHEY and CDR2 is SVGAGI. Trimming took 7 bases from V and 6 from J; bases not matched to a gene: 8. A deep-level run was used for the assay. Generated by immunoSEQ multiplex PCR, the TCRdb table keeps only in-frame clones and is missing some. The sample records 2 million to 2.5 million clones, approximately 94% being singletons. General study results and limits: Rarefaction indicated that sorted-subset sequencing remained incomplete although depth was large.

With regard to this clone: Its specificity is unknown.

The source of this sequence is a man between 18 and 35 years old in good health. J is TRBJ1-1 and V is TRBV6-5; TRBD1 aligns across 7 bases. Sequenced input: naive CD4+ T cells sorted from blood. Subset defined: CD45RA+ positively selected. The CDR3 here is CASTRGREAEAFF. Here the CDR3 DNA reads TGTGCCAGCACCAGGGGGAGGGAGGCTGAAGCTTTCTTT.